Following are 27 T cell receptor beta chains from one sample sequenced in a study of shared clonotypes between healthy human individuals (TCRdb year 2020). CD8 naive samples were CD45RO-negative cells positively selected for CCR7, giving a CD45RA+CCR7+ population that excluded TemRA cells. The library was generated by the immunoSEQ multiplex PCR assay. In its TCRdb copy, this immuneACCESS table keeps in-frame sequences only and misses some clones. Where compared with another copy, unresolved V genes explain less than half of these, and the others have no known cause. The sample includes around 2,000,000 clones, with 85% to 95% observed a single time. The biggest ten clones account for 1.7% of the sample. Specimen: naive CD8+ T cells from PBMCs. The cell subset or site label here, explained by the study, means: CD45RA+CCR7+. These receptors were taken from a man aged 18 to 30 in good health. Some clones in this sample may be carry-over from other donors' samples.

The gene calls are TRBV18 and TRBJ1-2; TRBD1 is a possible D gene (5 bases). The CDR3 consists of 16 residues. The V gene's germline CDR1 is KGHSH and CDR2 LQKENI. Between the trimmed V and J ends, which lost 0 bases and 8 bases, there was a span of 19 bases. The CDR3 DNA reads as TGTGCCAGCTCACCACCGAGCGGCAGCAGGGTCGGAGGCTACACCTTC. It codes for CASSPPSGSRVGGYTF.

The V call is TRBV7-6, the J call TRBJ2-5; TRBD1 matches at 7 bases. Looked up from germline, CDR1 is SGHVS and CDR2 is FNYEAQ. CDR3 length: 17 amino acids. V shed 0 bases, J shed 1 base, and the junction held 8 bases outside the gene matches. The CDR3 DNA follows: TGTGCCAGCAGCTTAGCGCCTTCAAGGGGGCTCCAAGAGACCCAGTACTTC. It specifies CASSLAPSRGLQETQYF.

This clone was counted once. The chain carries TRBV14 and TRBJ1-3, with D unclear. Trimming cost V 2 bases and J 4 bases, with 9 bases left between them. CDR1 is SGHDN, CDR2 FVKESK, per germline. The CDR3 covers 14 residues. CDR3 nucleotides: TGTGCCAGCAGCCAATTATACAGAGGAAACACCATATATTTT. Protein: CASSQLYRGNTIYF.

The chain uses TRBV14 and TRBJ2-1; D is unclear. This CDR3 spans 11 amino acids. V was cut by 0 bases and J by 10 bases, with 4 bases left in between. Germline V gene data show CDR1 as SGHDN and CDR2 as FVKESK. The CDR3 DNA follows: TGTGCCAGCAGCCAAGACCGGGAGCAGTTCTTC. It specifies CASSQDREQFF. Full variable domain (missing parts from reference TRBV14 and TRBJ2-1): EAGVTQFPSHSVIEKGQTVTLRCDPISGHDNLYWYRRVMGKEIKFLLHFVKESKQDESGMPNNRFLAERTGGTYSTLKVQPAELEDSGVYFCASSQDREQFFGPGTRLTVL.

On this clone: Distinct nucleotide sequences in the sample also encode this CDR3. V usage is TRBV27 and J usage is TRBJ1-2, with 7 bases matching TRBD1. This CDR3 spans 14 amino acids. The trim removed 4 bases at V and 4 bases at J, leaving 6 bases unmatched. From germline, CDR1 is MNHEY and CDR2 SMNVEV (reference sequence). The CDR3 DNA reads as TGTGCCAGCAGTTCCTACAGGGGACCCTATGGCTACACCTTC. Translation: CASSSYRGPYGYTF.

V and J are TRBV7-8 and TRBJ1-6, with no clear D. V was cut by 5 bases and J by 10 bases, with 15 bases left in between. Germline CDR1 SGHVS, CDR2 FQNEAQ. This CDR3 has 14 amino acids. CDR3 amino acids: CASSPRKGWSPLHF. CDR3 nucleotides: TGTGCCAGCAGCCCCCGTAAGGGTTGGTCACCCCTCCACTTT.

A word on this clone: This CDR3 is also generated by other DNA sequences in the sample. The chain joins TRBV5-4 to TRBJ2-7, with D possibly being TRBD2 (5 bases). V lost 4 bases, J lost 1 base, and 12 bases lay in between. Germline-derived CDR1 and CDR2 are SGHNT and YYREEE (reference sequence). This CDR3 spans 14 amino acids. This CDR3 reads CASSGGESSYEQYF. The CDR3, as DNA: TGTGCCAGCAGCGGAGGAGAGTCTTCCTACGAGCAGTACTTC.

The chain has TRBV2 and TRBJ1-1; D call uncertain. Per germline, CDR1 SNHLY and CDR2 FYNNEI. This CDR3 has 14 residues. V was cut by 4 bases and J by 1 base, with 10 bases left in between. In nucleotides, the CDR3 is TGTGCCAGCAGTGTAATTCGAGGGAACACTGAAGCTTTCTTT. Residues: CASSVIRGNTEAFF.

This clone has a single count. This sequence joins TRBV14 and TRBJ2-4; no clear D gene. Trimming took off 4 bases at V and 9 bases at J, with 10 bases between the two ends. This CDR3 contains 12 residues. Germline V gives CDR1 SGHDN, CDR2 FVKESK. The CDR3 DNA follows: TGTGCCAGCAGCCTCACGAGTGGCATTCAGTACTTC. It encodes CASSLTSGIQYF.

J is TRBJ2-2 and V is TRBV28; D unclear. The V gene lost 2 bases and the J gene lost 3 bases, with 16 bases spanning the gap. The CDR3 is made up of 17 amino acids. Germline CDR1 is MDHEN and CDR2 is SYDVKM. CDR3: CASSLVMVFTDTGELFF. The DNA for the CDR3 is TGTGCCAGCAGTTTAGTAATGGTATTCACAGACACCGGGGAGCTGTTTTTT.

The chain employs TRBV5-6 and TRBJ2-7, with 7 nucleotides matching TRBD2. The CDR3 spans 15 residues. Trimming removed 4 bases from V and 1 base from J; junction bases left unmatched: 8. The V gene's germline CDR1 is SGHDT and CDR2 YYEEEE. The CDR3: CASSGGLSGSYEQYF. CDR3 DNA: TGTGCCAGCAGCGGGGGACTAAGCGGGTCCTACGAGCAGTACTTC.

The rearrangement links TRBV28 to TRBJ1-1, with D possibly matching TRBD1 (6 bases). V gave up 5 bases and J gave up 4 bases, with 23 bases separating them. The CDR3 runs to 17 residues. Germline V gene sequence: CDR1 MDHEN, CDR2 SYDVKM. For the CDR3, the DNA is TGTGCCAGCAGTCCCCCTTCAGGCAGGGGTGGGGTCACTGAAGCTTTCTTT. Its protein product is CASSPPSGRGGVTEAFF.

This clone was seen a single time. The genes are TRBV6-1 and TRBJ2-7; D perhaps matches TRBD1 (6 bases). Germline CDR1 is MNHNS and CDR2 is SASEGT. V was shortened by 4 bases and J by 5 bases, with 12 bases between the two germline ends. The CDR3 extends over 13 amino acids. The CDR3 sequence: CASSVQGFHEQYF. The CDR3 nucleotides read TGTGCCAGCAGTGTCCAGGGGTTCCACGAGCAGTACTTC.

The chain employs TRBV9 and TRBJ1-3; no definite D call. Germline CDR1 reads SGDLS; CDR2 reads YYNGEE. CDR3 length: 15 amino acids. With 0 bases removed from V and 1 base from J, the gap between germline ends came to 8 bases. The CDR3 spells CASSVAAGSGNTIYF. In DNA, the CDR3 is TGTGCCAGCAGCGTAGCCGCGGGTTCTGGAAACACCATATATTTT.

J is TRBJ2-3 and V is TRBV7-9; a possible D gene is TRBD2 (5 bases). The V gene's germline CDR1 is SEHNR and CDR2 FQNEAQ (reference sequence). This CDR3 comprises 14 residues. Trimming removed 3 bases from V and 5 bases from J, with 12 bases in between. This CDR3 is CASSFERLGDTQYF. In DNA form, the CDR3 reads TGTGCCAGCAGCTTTGAGCGGCTGGGAGATACGCAGTATTTT.

The gene calls are TRBV9 and TRBJ2-3, with TRBD2 identical over 14 bases. The ends lost 2 bases at V and 3 bases at J; junction bases unmatched: 5. Germline CDR1 is SGDLS and CDR2 is YYNGEE. The CDR3 has 17 amino acids. In DNA form, the CDR3 reads TGTGCCAGCAGCGTGACCGGGACTAGCGGGAGAACAGATACGCAGTATTTT. It encodes CASSVTGTSGRTDTQYF.

The chain couples TRBV7-6 to TRBJ2-1; 10 nucleotides match TRBD2. Germline loops: CDR1 SGHVS, CDR2 FNYEAQ. The ends lost 2 bases at V and 6 bases at J; junction bases unmatched: 13. The CDR3 length is 18 residues. In nucleotides, the CDR3 is TGTGCCAGCAGCTTAAGGTTAACGGCTAGCGGGAGTGGCAATGAGCAGTTCTTC. Its translation is CASSLRLTASGSGNEQFF.

The chain employs TRBV5-4 and TRBJ2-3; 7 positions agree with TRBD1. CDR1 is SGHNT, CDR2 YYREEE, per germline (reference sequence). Trimming at V came to 1 base and at J to 4 bases, leaving 6 bases not matched to a gene. CDR3 length: 15 residues. Here the CDR3 DNA reads TGTGCCAGCAGCTTGAAGGGGGCAGGTGCAGATACGCAGTATTTT. This gives the protein CASSLKGAGADTQYF.

This clone was detected once. In nucleotides, the CDR3 is TGTGCCAGCTCATCTGGGGACAGGGGGTTCCATGAGCAGTTCTTC. Amino acid sequence: CASSSGDRGFHEQFF. J is TRBJ2-1 and V is TRBV18; TRBD1 aligns across 11 bases. Per the germline V gene, CDR1 is KGHSH and CDR2 is LQKENI. V lost 5 bases and J lost 8; bases outside the gene matches: 8. This CDR3 region has 15 residues.

The CDR3 loop is CATQTGTSVYEQYF. The CDR3 nucleotides read TGTGCCACCCAGACCGGGACTAGCGTCTACGAGCAGTACTTC. The chain joins TRBV10-3 to TRBJ2-7; 10 bases are shared with TRBD2. This CDR3 is 14 amino acids long. CDR1 ENHRY and CDR2 SYGVKD come from the germline V gene. V was pared by 10 bases and J by 3 bases, with 9 bases of the junction left unmatched.

This clone showed up just once. In the same sample, other DNA sequences code for this CDR3. The chain couples TRBV6-1 to TRBJ1-1; no clear D. The CDR3 has 10 amino acids. Germline CDR1 MNHNS, CDR2 SASEGT. V was shortened by 6 bases and J by 1 base, with 0 bases between the two germline ends. CDR3 in DNA: TGTGCCAGCAGGAACACTGAAGCTTTCTTT. This gives the protein CASRNTEAFF.

The chain couples TRBV28 to TRBJ1-5; no clear D gene. V lost 6 bases and J lost 0, with 12 bases in between. CDR3 size: 15 residues. Germline assignment: CDR1 MDHEN and CDR2 SYDVKM. CDR3 amino acids: CASRGQPYSNQPQHF. Here the CDR3 DNA reads TGTGCCAGCAGGGGTCAGCCATATAGCAATCAGCCCCAGCATTTT.

The rearrangement links TRBV2 to TRBJ2-2; D not certain. Germline V lookup: CDR1 SNHLY, CDR2 FYNNEI. The CDR3 covers 14 residues. With 9 bases removed from V and 6 bases from J, the gap between germline ends came to 17 bases. The CDR3 spells CARSSDDSSGELFF. The CDR3 bases are TGTGCCAGATCCAGCGATGATTCCTCCGGGGAGCTGTTTTTT.

The chain uses TRBV28 and TRBJ1-1; D is possibly TRBD1 (5 bases). The CDR3 loop spans 13 amino acids. Deletions cut 8 bases from V and 3 bases from J, with 13 bases between. Germline lookup yields CDR1 MDHEN and CDR2 SYDVKM. The CDR3 here is CASAGGGYTEAFF. CDR3 nucleotides: TGTGCCAGCGCAGGTGGGGGGTACACTGAAGCTTTCTTT.

This clone was seen once. The rearrangement uses TRBV9 and TRBJ2-7; weak D call: TRBD2 (5 bases). V lost 4 bases, J lost 4 bases, and 15 bases lay in between. Germline CDR1 is SGDLS and CDR2 is YYNGEE. The CDR3 is 14 residues long. CDR3 residues: CASSPLPAGYEQYF. DNA of the CDR3: TGTGCCAGCAGCCCACTCCCCGCGGGTTACGAGCAGTACTTC.

As for this clone: Other DNA sequences of this sample code for an identical CDR3. J is TRBJ2-7 and V is TRBV5-6; 8 nucleotides agree with TRBD2. Germline assignment: CDR1 SGHDT and CDR2 YYEEEE. The CDR3 extends over 14 amino acids. J was trimmed by 3 bases and V by 4 bases; bases with no gene match: 6. This chain's CDR3 is CASSQGSGSYEQYF. Here the CDR3 DNA reads TGTGCCAGCAGCCAGGGCAGCGGGAGCTACGAGCAGTACTTC. Variable domain in full (rest from reference TRBV5-6 and TRBJ2-7): DAGVTQSPTHLIKTRGQQVTLRCSPKSGHDTVSWYQQALGQGPQFIFQYYEEEERQRGNFPDRFSGHQFPNYSSELNVNALLLGDSALYLCASSQGSGSYEQYFGPGTRLTVT.

As regards this clone: This sample includes further DNA sequences coding for the same CDR3. The V and J genes are TRBV19 and TRBJ1-1; D gene uncertain. Trimming left V 2 bases short and J 4 bases short, with 2 bases between. This CDR3 comprises 11 residues. Germline values: CDR1 LNHDA, CDR2 SQIVND (reference sequence). The CDR3 DNA follows: TGTGCCAGTAGTATACTCACTGAAGCTTTCTTT. Translating gives CASSILTEAFF.